Listed below are T cell receptor beta chains from one sample, sequenced in a study of T-cell reconstitution after alpha-beta-depleted transplantation in children. TCRdb redid the calling of the PCR reads with MiXCR, one entry per CDR3 protein. The sample holds around 71,000 distinct CDR3 sequences, around 6.6% seen once. Sequenced material: PBMCs from the stem cell graft donor, taken from the stem cell graft. These receptor sequences come from a human donor who donated a stem cell graft to a child with acute lymphoblastic leukemia. CDR3s include the opening cysteine and the closing phenylalanine or tryptophan. The D gene is left open where the match is weak. Clone size is stated in some rows and not others, as once, few, many or a class when expanded.

V gene	clone size	D gene	J gene	CDR3 DNA	CDR3 protein
TRBV29-1	NA	TRBD2	TRBJ2-7	TGCAGCGTCTTAACGACTAGCGGGACCTACGAGCAGTACTTC	CSVLTTSGTYEQYF
TRBV10-3	many	NA	TRBJ1-2	TGTGCCATCAGTGAGGGCCTACTTAACTATGGCTACACCTTC	CAISEGLLNYGYTF
TRBV5-1	many	TRBD2	TRBJ2-1	TGCGCCAGCAGTGCCTTGCGGGAGGCCCGTAATGAGCAGTTCTTC	CASSALREARNEQFF
TRBV20-1	NA	TRBD2	TRBJ2-1	TGCAGTGCTATAGGGACTAGCGGCTACAATGAGCAGTTCTTC	CSAIGTSGYNEQFF
TRBV5-6	many	NA	TRBJ1-1	TGTGCCAGCAGCTTGGTTAGTGATAACACTGAAGCTTTCTTT	CASSLVSDNTEAFF
TRBV6-5	many	NA	TRBJ1-1	TGTGCCAGCAGTTATGCCACTGAAGCTTTCTTT	CASSYATEAFF
TRBV7-9	few	NA	TRBJ1-5	TGTGCCAGCAGCTTAGTAGGGCAGAGCAATCAGCCCCAGCATTTT	CASSLVGQSNQPQHF
TRBV20-1	NA	TRBD2	TRBJ2-1	TGCAGTGCTAGAGCCCTGGGGGGGGCCTACAATGAGCAGTTCTTC	CSARALGGAYNEQFF
TRBV27	many	NA	TRBJ2-7	TGTGCCAGCAGTTTATACGGAGGGGGCGGGGACGAGCAGTACTTC	CASSLYGGGGDEQYF
TRBV5-1	many	NA	TRBJ2-1	TGCGCCAGCAGCTTGGGGGGGGCGGGCAATGAGCAGTTCTTC	CASSLGGAGNEQFF
TRBV5-5	many	TRBD1	TRBJ2-5	TGTGCCAGCAGCCCCCGGGACAGGGGAGACCAAGAGACCCAGTACTTC	CASSPRDRGDQETQYF
TRBV5-8	many	NA	TRBJ1-6	TGTGCCAGCAGCTTGGGGACAGCACAGGGCTCCTATAATTCACCCCTCCACTTT	CASSLGTAQGSYNSPLHF
TRBV11-2	NA	TRBD2	TRBJ2-2	TGTGCCAGCGATCGGACCGGGGGGGCCGGGGAGCTGTTTTTT	CASDRTGGAGELFF
TRBV7-6	NA	NA	TRBJ2-2	TGTGCCAGCAGGGAAAAGCGAGACTTGAACACCGGGGAGCTGTTTTTT	CASREKRDLNTGELFF
TRBV12-3/TRBV12-4	many	NA	TRBJ1-5	TGTGCCAGCAGTACCACAGGGACAAATCAGCCCCAGCATTTT	CASSTTGTNQPQHF
TRBV4-3	many	NA	TRBJ2-2	TGCGCCAGCAGCCAAGGGCTTGGGCAGATGGTTACCGGGGAGCTGTTTTTT	CASSQGLGQMVTGELFF
TRBV27	few	TRBD1	TRBJ2-3	TGTGCCAGCAGTTTATACAGGGGGACCACAGATACGCAGTATTTT	CASSLYRGTTDTQYF
TRBV25-1	many	NA	TRBJ2-7	TGTGCCAGCAGTGAATATAGGCCGGGGGGCGGCTACGAGCAGTACTTC	CASSEYRPGGGYEQYF
TRBV4-3	many	NA	TRBJ2-7	TGCGCCAGCAGCCAAGGGGAGGTCAGGGCCTACGAGCAGTACTTC	CASSQGEVRAYEQYF
TRBV14	many	NA	TRBJ2-7	TGTGCCAGCAGCCCTAGCCGATACTACGAGCAGTACTTC	CASSPSRYYEQYF
TRBV5-1	few	NA	TRBJ1-5	TGCGCCAGCAGCCCTTCTATCGGAGATCAGCCCCAGCATTTT	CASSPSIGDQPQHF
TRBV18	NA	TRBD1	TRBJ2-1	TGTGCCAGCTCGCTTACCGGGACAGGGGACTACAATGAGCAGTTCTTC	CASSLTGTGDYNEQFF
TRBV3-1	many	NA	TRBJ2-7	TGTGCCAGCAGCCAAGTTGAAGGGGCGGCCTACGAGCAGTACTTC	CASSQVEGAAYEQYF
TRBV7-8	many	TRBD2	TRBJ2-1	TGTGCCAGCAGCTTAGCGGGACTAGCGGGAGCCGATGAGCAGTTCTTC	CASSLAGLAGADEQFF
TRBV7-3	many	TRBD2	TRBJ2-1	TGTGCCAGCAGCTTACAGTTATGGGGGACTAGCTTCTACAATGAGCAGTTCTTC	CASSLQLWGTSFYNEQFF
TRBV28	many	NA	TRBJ2-7	TGTGCCAGCAGTTCCTCCTACGAGCAGTACTTC	CASSSSYEQYF
TRBV27	many	NA	TRBJ1-2	TGTGCCAGCAGCTCGCAAAATCTATATGGCTACACCTTC	CASSSQNLYGYTF
TRBV18	many	NA	TRBJ1-2	TGTGCCAGCTCACCAGGGGGGAACAGGGTTGGCTACACCTTC	CASSPGGNRVGYTF
TRBV4-1	many	NA	TRBJ2-1	TGCGCCAGCAGCCAAGCCCAGGGTTGGGAGCAGTTCTTC	CASSQAQGWEQFF
TRBV24-1	NA	TRBD2	TRBJ2-2	TGTGCCACCAGTGAATGGACTAGCGGGACGAACACCGGGGAGCTGTTTTTT	CATSEWTSGTNTGELFF
TRBV20-1	NA	NA	TRBJ1-5	TGCAGTGCTAGAGATTTGAATAGCAATCAGCCCCAGCATTTT	CSARDLNSNQPQHF
TRBV12-3/TRBV12-4	few	TRBD1	TRBJ1-1	TGTGCCAGCAGCGGGGACAGGGGGCACACTGAAGCTTTCTTT	CASSGDRGHTEAFF
TRBV20-1	few	TRBD2	TRBJ2-3	TGCAGTGCCCGGACTAGCGGGGTTGCAGATACGCAGTATTTT	CSARTSGVADTQYF
TRBV6-5	many	TRBD2	TRBJ2-3	TGTGCCAGCAGTCCGTCGGGGGGGGACCAGAGGACGCAGTATTTT	CASSPSGGDQRTQYF
TRBV6-1	few	TRBD1	TRBJ1-5	TGTGCCAGCAGCCAACAACGGACAGGGAATCAGCCCCAGCATTTT	CASSQQRTGNQPQHF
TRBV2	many	TRBD1	TRBJ2-4	TGTGCCAGCGAGGGGACAGGGGGTGAAAACATTCAGTACTTC	CASEGTGGENIQYF
TRBV2	NA	NA	TRBJ2-1	TGTGCCAGCAGTGAAGTTCGAGACAATGAGCAGTTCTTC	CASSEVRDNEQFF
TRBV5-5	few	TRBD2	TRBJ2-2	TGTGCCAGCAGCACCAGACTAGCGGGGGGCAGGAACACCGGGGAGCTGTTTTTT	CASSTRLAGGRNTGELFF
TRBV6-1	NA	NA	TRBJ2-5	TGTGCCAGCAAGGCCGTTACCCAGTACTTC	CASKAVTQYF
TRBV18	many	NA	TRBJ1-1	TGTGCCAGCTCCGTTAGGCAGGGAGGCACTGAAGCTTTCTTT	CASSVRQGGTEAFF
TRBV24-1	many	NA	TRBJ1-1	TGTGCCACCAGCGCCGGTGGTCGCAACACTGAAGCTTTCTTT	CATSAGGRNTEAFF
TRBV10-3	NA	TRBD1	TRBJ2-6	TGTGCCATCAGTGATTCCAGGGGGCGGGCTGGGGCCAACGTCCTGACTTTC	CAISDSRGRAGANVLTF